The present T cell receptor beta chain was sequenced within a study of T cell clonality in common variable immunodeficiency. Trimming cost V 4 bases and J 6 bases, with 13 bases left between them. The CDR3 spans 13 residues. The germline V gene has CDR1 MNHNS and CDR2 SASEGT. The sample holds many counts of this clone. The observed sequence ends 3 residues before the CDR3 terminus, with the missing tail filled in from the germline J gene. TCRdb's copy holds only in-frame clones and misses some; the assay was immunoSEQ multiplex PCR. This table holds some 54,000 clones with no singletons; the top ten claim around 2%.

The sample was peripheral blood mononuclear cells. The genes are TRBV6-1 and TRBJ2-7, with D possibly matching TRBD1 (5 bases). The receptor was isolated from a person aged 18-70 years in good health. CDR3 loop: CASSGTADSEQYF. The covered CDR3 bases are TGTGCCAGCAGTGGGACGGCAGACAGCGAG.